Shown below are 15 T cell receptor beta chains from a single sample sequenced in a study of blood T cells in healthy people across ages. Next came a second PCR, run for about 7 to 12 cycles, which used a sample-barcoded 5' primer along with a J-beta primer mix. TCRdb used MiXCR to reprocess the 5' RACE reads, holding one entry per CDR3 protein. In the table there are under 950,000 distinct CDR3 sequences, around a fifth of which are singletons. The sample was blood. The source is a man in his 70s in good health.

In its sample, this clonotype was seen a few times. The V gene is TRBV10-3, the J gene TRBJ2-5; D perhaps matches TRBD1 (5 bases). Germline values: CDR1 ENHRY, CDR2 SYGVKD. The CDR3 covers 13 residues. V was clipped by 3 bases and J by 4 bases, with 9 bases between them. Written as DNA, the CDR3 is TGTGCCATCAGTGAATACAGGACAGAGACCCAGTACTTC. Its protein product is CAISEYRTETQYF.

For this clonotype: The germline gene is not matched at one end of the junction; a read error may be the cause. This chain links TRBV27 with TRBJ1-3, with 7 bases matching TRBD1. The CDR3 contains 14 residues. Germline values: CDR1 MNHEY, CDR2 SMNVEV (reference sequence). CDR3 region: CASSLKGAGNSIYF. The CDR3 nucleotides read TGTGCCAGCAGTTTAAAGGGGGCTGGAAACTCCATATATTTT.

In its sample, this clonotype was seen a few times. V usage is TRBV10-2 and J usage is TRBJ2-7; D gene uncertain. CDR3 length: 12 residues. Germline lookup yields CDR1 WSHSY and CDR2 SAAADI. V gave up 1 base and J gave up 3 bases, with 4 bases separating them. Written as DNA, the CDR3 is TGCGCCAGCAGTGAGTTGTTCTACGAGCAGTACTTC. It specifies CASSELFYEQYF.

The chain is built from TRBV5-1 and TRBJ2-3; 8 bases are a match to TRBD1. The trim removed 4 bases at V and 4 bases at J, leaving 8 bases unmatched. This CDR3 region has 15 residues. Germline V CDR1 and CDR2: SGHRS, YFSETQ. The CDR3: CASSPDRGLSDTQYF. In DNA form, the CDR3 reads TGCGCCAGCAGCCCAGACAGGGGTTTATCAGATACGCAGTATTTT.

This clonotype has more than one count but fewer than ten. The chain is built from TRBV7-2 and TRBJ1-1, with TRBD1 matching over 7 bases. The ends lost 5 bases at V and 4 bases at J; junction bases unmatched: 13. The CDR3 totals 16 residues. Germline CDR1 SGHTA, CDR2 FQGNSA. CDR3 sequence reads: CASSAPGQQWGTEAFF. For the CDR3, the DNA is TGTGCCAGCAGCGCTCCGGGACAGCAGTGGGGCACTGAAGCTTTCTTT.

This clonotype was picked up a small number of times. This sequence joins TRBV2 and TRBJ2-2, with 11 bases that match TRBD2. V lost 6 bases to trimming and J lost 4 bases; unmatched junction nucleotides: 4. The CDR3 is 15 residues long. Per the germline V gene, CDR1 is SNHLY and CDR2 is FYNNEI. The CDR3 bases are TGTGCCAGCAGGCTAGCGGGAGGCCTCACCGGGGAGCTGTTTTTT. Its protein product is CASRLAGGLTGELFF.

V is TRBV29-1 and J is TRBJ2-5, with 7 bases that match TRBD1. This CDR3 has 14 residues. Germline CDR1 SQVTM, CDR2 ANQGSEA. V shed 5 bases and J 0 bases; nucleotides not matched to a gene: 6. CDR3 sequence: CSVKAGGNQETQYF. Written as DNA, the CDR3 is TGCAGCGTTAAGGCAGGGGGTAACCAAGAGACCCAGTACTTC.

This clonotype was observed a few times. This rearrangement joins TRBV20-1 to TRBJ2-1, with 7 bases fitting TRBD2. The V segment lost 2 bases and the J segment 2 bases; nucleotides outside the gene matches: 9. The CDR3 consists of 16 residues. CDR1 is DFQATT, CDR2 SNEGSKA, per germline (reference sequence). The CDR3 bases are TGCAGTGCTAGAAGTGTGGCGGGAGTAACCTACAATGAGCAGTTCTTC. This sequence encodes CSARSVAGVTYNEQFF.

About this clonotype: A read error is possible here, since a much larger clone lies one base away. The V call is TRBV15, the J call TRBJ1-5, with D tentatively TRBD1 (6 bases). V lost 0 bases and J 2 bases, leaving 8 bases between the germline ends. CDR3 size: 15 residues. The germline V gene has CDR1 LNHNV and CDR2 YYDKDF (reference sequence). The DNA for the CDR3 is TGTGCCACCAGCAGAGACAGGGGACGCAATCAGCCCCAGCATTTT. Translation gives CATSRDRGRNQPQHF.

This clonotype was counted only a few times. Possible read error: a much larger clone is one base away. This chain uses TRBV20-1 with TRBJ2-1; 8 bases line up with TRBD2. Gene TRBJ2-5 matches the end of the DNA better, so the J call may be wrong. The CDR3 runs to 15 residues. CDR1 is DFQATT, CDR2 SNEGSKA, per germline (reference sequence). The CDR3 sequence is CSASLRGGVWETQYF. The DNA for the CDR3 is TGCAGTGCCTCTTTACGGGGGGGAGTGTGGGAGACCCAGTACTTC.

V gene TRBV6-5 combines with J gene TRBJ2-2; 13 bases are shared with TRBD2. The CDR3 has 17 residues. The V gene end was trimmed by 5 bases and the J gene end by 6 bases; junction bases not matched to a gene: 9. Germline V gene lookup returns CDR1 MNHEY and CDR2 SVGAGI. CDR3 protein: CASSTRLAGGVAGELFF. The CDR3 DNA follows: TGTGCCAGCAGTACCCGACTAGCGGGGGGAGTGGCCGGGGAGCTGTTTTTT.

This clonotype was counted between two and nine times. This sequence joins TRBV12-3 or TRBV12-4 and TRBJ2-3; D not certain. This CDR3 region has 13 residues. The V gene lost 1 base and the J gene lost 7 bases, with 9 bases spanning the gap. CDR3 amino acids: CASSLGEVYTQYF. The DNA for the CDR3 is TGTGCCAGCAGTTTAGGGGAAGTTTATACGCAGTATTTT.

This clonotype has more than one count but fewer than ten. The chain recombines TRBV20-1 with TRBJ1-3; 10 nucleotides line up with TRBD1. Unmatched junction bases numbered 7, after V lost 2 bases and J lost 3 bases. Germline values: CDR1 DFQATT, CDR2 SNEGSKA (reference sequence). The CDR3 contains 16 residues. The CDR3 DNA follows: TGCAGTGCTAGATTCGGACAGGGGGTATTTGGAAACACCATATATTTT. Its translation: CSARFGQGVFGNTIYF.

V and J are TRBV20-1 and TRBJ1-6; perhaps TRBD1 as D (6 bases). Germline-derived CDR1 and CDR2 are DFQATT and SNEGSKA (reference sequence). V lost 0 bases and J 8 bases, leaving 17 bases between the germline ends. This CDR3 contains 16 residues. The CDR3 loop is CSARDLLAGADSPLHF. The CDR3 coding sequence is TGCAGTGCTAGAGATCTTTTGGCGGGGGCCGATTCACCCCTCCACTTT.

The chain combines TRBV7-2 with TRBJ2-5, with D unclear. The V gene lost 5 bases and the J gene lost 5 bases, with 9 bases spanning the gap. This CDR3 has 12 residues. Per the germline V gene, CDR1 is SGHTA and CDR2 is FQGNSA. CDR3 DNA sequence: TGTGCCAGCAGCCCAACTCTGGAGACCCAGTACTTC. Its protein product is CASSPTLETQYF.